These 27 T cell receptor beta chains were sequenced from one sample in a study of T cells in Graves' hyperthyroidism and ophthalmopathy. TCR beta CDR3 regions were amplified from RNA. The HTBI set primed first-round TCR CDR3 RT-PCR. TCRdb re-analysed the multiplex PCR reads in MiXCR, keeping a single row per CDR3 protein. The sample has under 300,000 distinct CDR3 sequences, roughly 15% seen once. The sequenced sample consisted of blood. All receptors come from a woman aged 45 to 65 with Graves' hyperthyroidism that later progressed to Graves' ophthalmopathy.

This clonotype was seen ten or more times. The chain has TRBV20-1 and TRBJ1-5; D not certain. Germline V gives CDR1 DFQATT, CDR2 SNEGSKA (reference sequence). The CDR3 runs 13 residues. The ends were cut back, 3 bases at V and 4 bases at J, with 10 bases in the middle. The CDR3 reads CSASNSLNQPQHF. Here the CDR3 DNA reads TGCAGTGCTAGTAACAGCCTTAATCAGCCCCAGCATTTT.

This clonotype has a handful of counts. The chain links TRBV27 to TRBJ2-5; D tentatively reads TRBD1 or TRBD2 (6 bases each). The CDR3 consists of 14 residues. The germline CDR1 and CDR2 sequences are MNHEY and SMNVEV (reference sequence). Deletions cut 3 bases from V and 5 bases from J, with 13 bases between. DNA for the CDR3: TGTGCCAGCAGTTTCACGGGGGCGCGGGAGACCCAGTACTTC. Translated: CASSFTGARETQYF.

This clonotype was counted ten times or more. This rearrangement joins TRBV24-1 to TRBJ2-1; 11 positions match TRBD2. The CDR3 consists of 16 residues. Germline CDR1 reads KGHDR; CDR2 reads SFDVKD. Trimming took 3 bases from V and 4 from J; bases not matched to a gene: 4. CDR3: CATSDPLAGGYNEQFF. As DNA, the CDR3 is TGTGCCACCAGTGATCCTCTAGCGGGAGGATACAATGAGCAGTTCTTC.

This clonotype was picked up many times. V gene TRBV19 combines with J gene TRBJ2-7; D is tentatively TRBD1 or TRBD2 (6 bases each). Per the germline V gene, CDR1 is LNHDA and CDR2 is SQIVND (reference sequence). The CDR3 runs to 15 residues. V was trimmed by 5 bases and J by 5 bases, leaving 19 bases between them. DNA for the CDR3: TGTGCCAGTAGTCCGGAGGGGGGAGTATCGCACGAGCAGTACTTC. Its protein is CASSPEGGVSHEQYF. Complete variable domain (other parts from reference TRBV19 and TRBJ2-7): DGGITQSPKYLFRKEGQNVTLSCEQNLNHDAMYWYRQDPGQGLRLIYYSQIVNDFQKGDIAEGYSVSREKKESFPLTVTSAQKNPTAFYLCASSPEGGVSHEQYFGPGTRLTVT.

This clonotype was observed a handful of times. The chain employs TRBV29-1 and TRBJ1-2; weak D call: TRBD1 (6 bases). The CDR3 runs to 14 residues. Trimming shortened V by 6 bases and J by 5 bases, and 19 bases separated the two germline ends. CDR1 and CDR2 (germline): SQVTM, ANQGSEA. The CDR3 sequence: CSVRGAVVGYGYTF. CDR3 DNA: TGCAGCGTACGGGGGGCGGTTGTGGGATATGGCTACACCTTC.

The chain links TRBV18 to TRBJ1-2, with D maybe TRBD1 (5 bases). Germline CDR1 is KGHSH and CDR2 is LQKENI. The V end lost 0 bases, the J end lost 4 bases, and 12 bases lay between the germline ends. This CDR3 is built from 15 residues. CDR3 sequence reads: CASSPPAGSFYGYTF. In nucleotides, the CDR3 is TGTGCCAGCTCACCACCCGCAGGGAGTTTCTATGGCTACACCTTC.

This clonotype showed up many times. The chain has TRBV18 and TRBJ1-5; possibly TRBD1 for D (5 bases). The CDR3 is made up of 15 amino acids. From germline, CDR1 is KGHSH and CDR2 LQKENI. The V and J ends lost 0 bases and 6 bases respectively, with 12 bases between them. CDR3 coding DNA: TGTGCCAGCTCACCACCTATTCGGGGCGGTCAGCCCCAGCATTTT. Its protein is CASSPPIRGGQPQHF.

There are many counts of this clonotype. For the CDR3, the DNA is TGTGCCAGCAGAGGACAGGTTGAAAAACTGTTTTTT. Its protein is CASRGQVEKLFF. The chain links TRBV28 to TRBJ1-4; the match to TRBD1 covers 7 bases. Germline V gene lookup returns CDR1 MDHEN and CDR2 SYDVKM. The junction had 2 bases not matched to a gene; V was cut back by 6 bases and J by 7 bases. The CDR3 runs 12 residues. The variable domain in full, completed from reference TRBV28 and TRBJ1-4, reads DVKVTQSSRYLVKRTGEKVFLECVQDMDHENMFWYRQDPGLGLRLIYFSYDVKMKEKGDIPEGYSVSREKKERFSLILESASTNQTSMYLCASRGQVEKLFFGSGTQLSVL.

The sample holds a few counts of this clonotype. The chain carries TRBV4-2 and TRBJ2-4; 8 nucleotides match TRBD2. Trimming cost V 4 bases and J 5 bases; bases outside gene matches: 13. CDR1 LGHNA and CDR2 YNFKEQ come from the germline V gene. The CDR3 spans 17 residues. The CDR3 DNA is TGTGCCAGCAGCCCTAAATCCTCGGGACTAGGCCAAAACATTCAGTACTTC. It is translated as CASSPKSSGLGQNIQYF.

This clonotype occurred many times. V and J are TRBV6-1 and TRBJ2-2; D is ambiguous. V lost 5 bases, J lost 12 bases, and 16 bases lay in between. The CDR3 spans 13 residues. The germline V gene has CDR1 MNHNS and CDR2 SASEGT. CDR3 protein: CASSSSDGLKLFF. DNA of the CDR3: TGTGCCAGCAGTTCGTCAGACGGCCTGAAGCTGTTTTTT.

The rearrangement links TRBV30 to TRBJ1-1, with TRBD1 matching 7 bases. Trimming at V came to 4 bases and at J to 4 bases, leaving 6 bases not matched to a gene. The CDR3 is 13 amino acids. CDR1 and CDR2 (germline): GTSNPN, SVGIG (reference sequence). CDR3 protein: CAWTTGVSTEAFF. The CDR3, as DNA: TGTGCCTGGACCACAGGGGTGAGCACTGAAGCTTTCTTT.

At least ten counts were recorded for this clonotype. CDR3 in DNA: TGTGCCAGCAGTTCCCTGCTAGCGGGCCAAGAGACCCAGTACTTC. As protein: CASSSLLAGQETQYF. The V call is TRBV2, the J call TRBJ2-5; 8 nucleotides agree with TRBD2. This CDR3 is built from 15 residues. V shed 5 bases and J 1 base; nucleotides not matched to a gene: 6. From germline, CDR1 is SNHLY and CDR2 FYNNEI.

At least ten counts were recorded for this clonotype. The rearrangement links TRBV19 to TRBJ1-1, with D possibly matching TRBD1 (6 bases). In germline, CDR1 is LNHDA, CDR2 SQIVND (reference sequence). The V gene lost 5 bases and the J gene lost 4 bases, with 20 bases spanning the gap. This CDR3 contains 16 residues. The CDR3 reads CASSAQGSHWGTEAFF. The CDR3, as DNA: TGTGCCAGTAGTGCACAGGGTTCCCACTGGGGCACTGAAGCTTTCTTT.

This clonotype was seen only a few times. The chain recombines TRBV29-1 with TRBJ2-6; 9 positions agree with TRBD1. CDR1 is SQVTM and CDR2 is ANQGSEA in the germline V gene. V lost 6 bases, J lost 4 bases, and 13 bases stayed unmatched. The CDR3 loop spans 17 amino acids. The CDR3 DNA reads TGCAGCGTCTTTCCCGGGACAGGGACTTCCGGGGCCAACGTCCTGACTTTC. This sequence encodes CSVFPGTGTSGANVLTF. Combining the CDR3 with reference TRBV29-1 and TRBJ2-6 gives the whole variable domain SAVISQKPSRDICQRGTSLTIQCQVDSQVTMMFWYRQQPGQSLTLIATANQGSEATYESGFVIDKFPISRPNLTFSTLTVSNMSPEDSSIYLCSVFPGTGTSGANVLTFGAGSRLTVL.

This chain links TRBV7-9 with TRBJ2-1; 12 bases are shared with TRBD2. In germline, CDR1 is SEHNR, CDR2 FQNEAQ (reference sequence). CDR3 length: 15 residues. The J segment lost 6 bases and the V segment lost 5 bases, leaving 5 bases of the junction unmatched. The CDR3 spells CASSLLAGGGNEQFF. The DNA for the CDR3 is TGTGCCAGCAGCCTCCTAGCGGGAGGGGGCAATGAGCAGTTCTTC.

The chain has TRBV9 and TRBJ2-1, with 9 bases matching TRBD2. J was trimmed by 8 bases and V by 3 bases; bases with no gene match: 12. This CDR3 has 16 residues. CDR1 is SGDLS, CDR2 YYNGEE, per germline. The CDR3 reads CASSASGTALGDEQFF. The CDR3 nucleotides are TGTGCCAGCAGCGCTAGCGGGACGGCCCTTGGAGATGAGCAGTTCTTC.

The CDR3 loop reads CASRQFTSGNTIYF. Here the CDR3 DNA reads TGTGCCAGCAGACAGTTTACTAGTGGAAACACCATATATTTT. The chain combines TRBV6-1 with TRBJ1-3; D unresolved. The V end was cut by 6 bases, the J end by 3 bases, with 12 bases between. Germline CDR1 and CDR2: MNHNS and SASEGT. This CDR3 has 14 amino acids.

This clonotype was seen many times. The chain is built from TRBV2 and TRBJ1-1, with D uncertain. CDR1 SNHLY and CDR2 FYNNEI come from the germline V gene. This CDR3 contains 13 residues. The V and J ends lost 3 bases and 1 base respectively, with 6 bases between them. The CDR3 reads CASSEPGNTEAFF. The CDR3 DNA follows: TGTGCCAGCAGTGAGCCAGGGAACACTGAAGCTTTCTTT.

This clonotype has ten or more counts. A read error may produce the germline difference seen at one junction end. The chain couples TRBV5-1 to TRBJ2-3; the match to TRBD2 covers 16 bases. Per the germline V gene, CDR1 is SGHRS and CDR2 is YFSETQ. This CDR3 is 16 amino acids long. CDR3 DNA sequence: TGTGCCAGCAGCTTGGGACTAGCGGGAGGGACAGATACGCAGTATTTT. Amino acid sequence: CASSLGLAGGTDTQYF.

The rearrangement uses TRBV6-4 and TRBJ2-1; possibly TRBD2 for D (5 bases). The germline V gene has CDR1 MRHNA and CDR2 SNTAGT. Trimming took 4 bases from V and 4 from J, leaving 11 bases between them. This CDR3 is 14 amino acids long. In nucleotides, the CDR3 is TGTGCCAGCAGTGCCTCCAGCGGATACAATGAGCAGTTCTTC. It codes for CASSASSGYNEQFF.

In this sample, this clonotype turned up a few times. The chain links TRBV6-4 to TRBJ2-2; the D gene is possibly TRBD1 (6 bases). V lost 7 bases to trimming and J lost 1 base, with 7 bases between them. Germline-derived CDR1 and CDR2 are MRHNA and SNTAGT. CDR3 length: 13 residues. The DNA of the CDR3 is TGTGCCAGCATGGACAGGAACACCGGGGAGCTGTTTTTT. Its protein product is CASMDRNTGELFF.

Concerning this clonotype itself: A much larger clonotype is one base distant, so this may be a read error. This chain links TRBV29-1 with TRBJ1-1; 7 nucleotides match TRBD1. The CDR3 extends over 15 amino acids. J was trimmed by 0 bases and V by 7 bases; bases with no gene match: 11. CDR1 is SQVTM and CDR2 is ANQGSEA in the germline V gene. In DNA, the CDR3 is TGCAGCGCAGGGGGGGGGGGGGGGATGAACACTGAAGCTTTCTTT. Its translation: CSAGGGGGMNTEAFF.

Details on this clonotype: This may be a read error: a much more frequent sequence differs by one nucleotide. Written as DNA, the CDR3 is TGTGCCAGCAGTCTACGGACCTTTACGCAGTATTTT. It codes for CASSLRTFTQYF. The gene calls are TRBV12-3 or TRBV12-4 and TRBJ2-3; D is unresolved. The CDR3 contains 12 residues. Trimming took 5 bases from V and 8 from J, leaving 11 bases between them.

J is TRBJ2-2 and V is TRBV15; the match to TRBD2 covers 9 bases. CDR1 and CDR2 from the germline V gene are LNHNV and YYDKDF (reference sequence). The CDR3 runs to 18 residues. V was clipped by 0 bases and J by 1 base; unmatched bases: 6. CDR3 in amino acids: CATSRDRLAGKNTGELFF. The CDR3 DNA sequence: TGTGCCACCAGCAGAGATCGGCTAGCGGGGAAGAACACCGGGGAGCTGTTTTTT.

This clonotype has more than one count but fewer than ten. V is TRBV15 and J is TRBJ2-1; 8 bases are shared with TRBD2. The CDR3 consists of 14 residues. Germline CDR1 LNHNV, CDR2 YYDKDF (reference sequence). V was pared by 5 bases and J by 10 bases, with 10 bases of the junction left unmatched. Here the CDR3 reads CATSPGLVPPEQFF. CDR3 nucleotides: TGTGCCACCAGCCCGGGACTAGTTCCTCCGGAGCAGTTCTTC.

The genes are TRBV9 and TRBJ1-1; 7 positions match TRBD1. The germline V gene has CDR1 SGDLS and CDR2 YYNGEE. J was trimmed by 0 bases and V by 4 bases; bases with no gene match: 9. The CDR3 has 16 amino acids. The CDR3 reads CASSPRGGHLNTEAFF. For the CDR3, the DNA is TGTGCCAGCAGCCCCAGGGGGGGACACCTGAACACTGAAGCTTTCTTT.

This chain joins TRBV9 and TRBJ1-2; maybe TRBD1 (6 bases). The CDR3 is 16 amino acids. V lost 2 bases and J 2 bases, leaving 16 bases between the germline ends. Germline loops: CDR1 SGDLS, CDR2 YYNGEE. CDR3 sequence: CASSVLGTSLNYGYTF. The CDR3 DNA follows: TGTGCCAGCAGCGTCCTTGGGACATCGTTAAACTATGGCTACACCTTC.